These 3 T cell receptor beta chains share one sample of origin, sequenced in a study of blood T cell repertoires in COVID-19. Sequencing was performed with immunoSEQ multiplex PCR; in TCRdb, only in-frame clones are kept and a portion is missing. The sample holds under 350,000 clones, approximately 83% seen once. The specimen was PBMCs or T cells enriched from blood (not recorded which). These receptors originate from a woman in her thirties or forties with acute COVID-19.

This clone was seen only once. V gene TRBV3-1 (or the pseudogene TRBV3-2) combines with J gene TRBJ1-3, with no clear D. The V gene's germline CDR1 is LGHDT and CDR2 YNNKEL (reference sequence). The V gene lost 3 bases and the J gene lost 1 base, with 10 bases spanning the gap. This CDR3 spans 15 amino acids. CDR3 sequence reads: CASSHSLLSGNTIYF. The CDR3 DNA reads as TGTGCCAGCAGCCACTCCTTGTTATCTGGAAACACCATATATTTT.

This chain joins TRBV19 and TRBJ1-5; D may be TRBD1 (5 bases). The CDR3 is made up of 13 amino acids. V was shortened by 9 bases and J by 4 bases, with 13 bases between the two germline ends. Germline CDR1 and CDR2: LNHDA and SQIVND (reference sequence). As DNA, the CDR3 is TGTGCCAGCGGGGGGAGAGGGAATCAGCCCCAGCATTTT. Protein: CASGGRGNQPQHF.

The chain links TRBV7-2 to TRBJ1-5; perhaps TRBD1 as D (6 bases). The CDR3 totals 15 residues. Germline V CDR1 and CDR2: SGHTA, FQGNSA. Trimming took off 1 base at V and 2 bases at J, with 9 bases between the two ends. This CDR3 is CASSLGQERNQPQHF. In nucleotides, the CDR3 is TGTGCCAGCAGCTTAGGACAGGAGCGCAATCAGCCCCAGCATTTT.